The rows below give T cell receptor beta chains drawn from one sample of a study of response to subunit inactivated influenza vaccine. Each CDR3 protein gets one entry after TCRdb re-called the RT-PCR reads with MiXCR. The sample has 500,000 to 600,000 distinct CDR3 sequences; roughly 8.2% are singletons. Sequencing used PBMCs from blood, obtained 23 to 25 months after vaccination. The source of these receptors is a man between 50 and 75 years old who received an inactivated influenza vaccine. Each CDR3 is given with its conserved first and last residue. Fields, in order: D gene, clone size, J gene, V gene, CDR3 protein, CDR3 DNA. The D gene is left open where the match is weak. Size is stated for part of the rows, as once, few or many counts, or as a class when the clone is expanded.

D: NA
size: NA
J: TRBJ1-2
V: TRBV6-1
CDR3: CASKPGQNYGYTF
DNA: TGTGCCAGCAAACCGGGACAAAACTATGGCTACACCTTC

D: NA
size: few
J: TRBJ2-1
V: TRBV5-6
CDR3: CASRIGQLGYNEQFF
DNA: TGTGCCAGCAGAATTGGGCAACTTGGCTACAATGAGCAGTTCTTC

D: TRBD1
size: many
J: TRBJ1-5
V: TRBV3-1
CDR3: CASSLTGQGGQPQHF
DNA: TGTGCCAGCAGCCTAACGGGACAGGGTGGTCAGCCCCAGCATTTT

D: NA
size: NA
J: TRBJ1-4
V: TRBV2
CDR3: CASRVQGNGGEKLFF
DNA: TGTGCCAGCAGAGTACAGGGAAACGGGGGTGAAAAACTGTTTTTT

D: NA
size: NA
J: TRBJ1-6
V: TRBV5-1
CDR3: CASSPGEIASPLHF
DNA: TGCGCCAGCAGCCCAGGGGAAATTGCTTCACCCCTCCACTTT

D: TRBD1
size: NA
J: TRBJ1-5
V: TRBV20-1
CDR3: CSARRTGANQPQHF
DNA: TGCAGTGCTCGAAGAACAGGGGCAAATCAGCCCCAGCATTTT

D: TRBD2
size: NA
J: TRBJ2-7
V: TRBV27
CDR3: CAVTSGGTYEQYF
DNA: TGTGCCGTAACTAGCGGGGGGACCTACGAGCAGTACTTC

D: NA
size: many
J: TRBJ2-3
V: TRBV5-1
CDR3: CASSVGILRTDTQYF
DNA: TGCGCCAGCAGCGTGGGGATTCTTCGCACAGATACGCAGTATTTT

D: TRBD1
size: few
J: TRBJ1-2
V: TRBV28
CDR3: CASSLGGQGLAGYTF
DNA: TGTGCCAGCAGTTTAGGGGGACAGGGTTTGGCTGGCTACACCTTC

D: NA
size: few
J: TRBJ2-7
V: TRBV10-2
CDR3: CASSEGSLTSYEQYF
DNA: TGCGCCAGCAGTGAAGGCAGCTTGACCTCCTACGAGCAGTACTTC

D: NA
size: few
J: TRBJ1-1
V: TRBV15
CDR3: CATSREQGFGEAFF
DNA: TGTGCCACCAGCAGAGAACAGGGCTTTGGTGAAGCTTTCTTT

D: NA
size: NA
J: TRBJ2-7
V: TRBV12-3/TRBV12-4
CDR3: CASSFTHGPYEQYF
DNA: TGTGCCAGCAGTTTTACGCACGGTCCCTACGAGCAGTACTTC

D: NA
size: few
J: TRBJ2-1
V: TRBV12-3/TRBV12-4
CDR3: CASSFRGEQFF
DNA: TGTGCCAGCAGCTTTAGGGGAGAGCAGTTCTTC

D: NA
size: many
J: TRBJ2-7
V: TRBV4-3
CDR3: CASSQDIGYEQYF
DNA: TGCGCCAGCAGCCAAGATATCGGCTACGAGCAGTACTTC

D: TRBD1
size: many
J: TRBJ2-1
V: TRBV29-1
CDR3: CSAEGGQANYNEQFF
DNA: TGCAGCGCTGAGGGTGGACAGGCGAACTACAATGAGCAGTTCTTC

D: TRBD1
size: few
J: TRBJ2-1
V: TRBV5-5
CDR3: CASSFQTGRSSYNEQFF
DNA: TGTGCCAGCAGCTTCCAGACAGGGCGAAGCTCCTACAATGAGCAGTTCTTC

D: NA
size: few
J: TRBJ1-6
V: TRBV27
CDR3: CASSARQEIGRPLHF
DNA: TGTGCCAGCAGTGCAAGACAGGAAATAGGTCGGCCCCTCCACTTT

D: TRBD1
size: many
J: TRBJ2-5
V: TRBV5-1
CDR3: CASSFTGAKETQYF
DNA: TGCGCCAGCAGCTTTACAGGGGCAAAGGAGACCCAGTACTTC

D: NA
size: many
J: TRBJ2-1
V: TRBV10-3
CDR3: CAISEMGVTSYNEQFF
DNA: TGTGCCATCAGTGAGATGGGGGTAACCTCCTACAATGAGCAGTTCTTC

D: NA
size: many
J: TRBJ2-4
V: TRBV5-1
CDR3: CASSLNRRDIQYF
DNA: TGCGCCAGCAGCTTGAACCGGAGGGACATTCAGTACTTC

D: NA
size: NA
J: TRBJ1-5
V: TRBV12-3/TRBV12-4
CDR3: CASSFRRAPQHF
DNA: TGTGCCAGCAGTTTTCGCCGGGCGCCCCAGCATTTT

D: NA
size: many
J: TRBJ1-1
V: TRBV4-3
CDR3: CASSPKAQGGTEAFF
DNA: TGCGCCAGCAGCCCCAAGGCACAGGGCGGAACTGAAGCTTTCTTT

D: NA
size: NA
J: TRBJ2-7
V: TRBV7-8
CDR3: CASSQPASQVSYEQYF
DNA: TGTGCCAGCAGCCAACCCGCGTCGCAGGTATCCTACGAGCAGTACTTC

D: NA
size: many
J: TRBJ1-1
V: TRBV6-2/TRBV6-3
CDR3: CASNLRGLLNTEAFF
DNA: TGTGCCAGCAACTTACGAGGGCTCTTGAACACTGAAGCTTTCTTT

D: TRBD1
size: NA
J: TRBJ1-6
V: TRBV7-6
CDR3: CASSVGQGNNSPLHF
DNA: TGTGCCAGCAGCGTCGGACAGGGGAATAATTCACCCCTCCACTTT

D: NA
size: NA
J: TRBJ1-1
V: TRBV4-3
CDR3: CASSRSGATEAFF
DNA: TGCGCCAGCAGCAGGAGTGGGGCCACTGAAGCTTTCTTT

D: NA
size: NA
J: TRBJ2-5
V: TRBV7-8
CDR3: CASSPGRFGETQYF
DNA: TGTGCCAGCAGCCCAGGACGTTTCGGGGAGACCCAGTACTTC

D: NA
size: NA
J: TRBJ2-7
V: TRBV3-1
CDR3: CASSISGVEQYF
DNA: TGTGCCAGCAGTATCTCAGGGGTGGAGCAGTACTTC

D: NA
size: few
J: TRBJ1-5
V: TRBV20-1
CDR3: CSAAGVSNQPQHF
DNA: TGCAGTGCGGCTGGGGTAAGCAATCAGCCCCAGCATTTT